The T cell receptor (beta chain) under discussion was sequenced for a study of CD8+ T cells in alopecia areata. Using a FACSAria, the CD4+ and CD8+ T cells were sorted from the PBMCs. The authors extracted RNA and reverse transcribed it into cDNA as the sequencing template. Assay used: immunoSEQ multiplex PCR; TCRdb lists only in-frame clones, some missing. The sample holds about 120,000 clones, 47% seen once. The study, taken as a whole, reports: Possibly as an HLA-related effect, TCR sharing across patients appeared less clear than in mice.

This clone was seen a few times. Its antigen is unknown. Germline CDR1 is LNHDA and CDR2 is SQIVND (reference sequence). V was cut by 6 bases and J by 6 bases, with 8 bases left in between. CDR3 length: 12 residues. Sequenced sample: NKG2D-low CD8+ T cells sorted from blood. The sequence came from a human donor with alopecia areata. The rearrangement links TRBV19 to TRBJ2-2; no definite D call. CDR3 nucleotides: TGTGCCAGTAGACCTTGGTCCGGGGAGCTGTTTTTT. Translated, it gives CASRPWSGELFF.